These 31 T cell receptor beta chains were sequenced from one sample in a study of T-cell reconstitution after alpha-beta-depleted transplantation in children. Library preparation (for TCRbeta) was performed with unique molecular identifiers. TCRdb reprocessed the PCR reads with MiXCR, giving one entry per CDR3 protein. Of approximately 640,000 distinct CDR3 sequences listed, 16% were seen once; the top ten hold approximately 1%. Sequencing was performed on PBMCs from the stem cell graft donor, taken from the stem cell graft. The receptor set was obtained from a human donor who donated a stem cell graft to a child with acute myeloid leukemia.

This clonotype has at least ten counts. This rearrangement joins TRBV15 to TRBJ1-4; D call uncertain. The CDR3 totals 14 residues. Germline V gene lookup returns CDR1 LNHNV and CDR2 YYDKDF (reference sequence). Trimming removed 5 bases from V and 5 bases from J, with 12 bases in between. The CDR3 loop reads CATSDSARNEKLFF. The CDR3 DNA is TGTGCCACCAGCGACTCAGCACGCAATGAAAAACTGTTTTTT. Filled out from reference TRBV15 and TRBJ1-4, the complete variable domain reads DAMVIQNPRYQVTQFGKPVTLSCSQTLNHNVMYWYQQKSSQAPKLLFHYYDKDFNNEADTPDNFQSRRPNTSFCFLDIRSPGLGDTAMYLCATSDSARNEKLFFGSGTQLSVL.

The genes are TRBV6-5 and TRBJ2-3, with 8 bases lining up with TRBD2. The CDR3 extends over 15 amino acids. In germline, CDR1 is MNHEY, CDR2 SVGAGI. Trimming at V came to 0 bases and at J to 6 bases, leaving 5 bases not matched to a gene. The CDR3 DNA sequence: TGTGCCAGCAGTTACTCCGACCGGGGGGGCGATACGCAGTATTTT. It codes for CASSYSDRGGDTQYF.

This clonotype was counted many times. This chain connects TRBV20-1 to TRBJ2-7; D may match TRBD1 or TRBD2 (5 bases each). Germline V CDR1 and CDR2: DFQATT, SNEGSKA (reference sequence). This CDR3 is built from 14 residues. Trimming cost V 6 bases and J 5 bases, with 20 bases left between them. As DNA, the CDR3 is TGCAGTGCCCTCTGGCCGGGGCAGGCAGACGAGCAGTACGTC. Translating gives CSALWPGQADEQYV.

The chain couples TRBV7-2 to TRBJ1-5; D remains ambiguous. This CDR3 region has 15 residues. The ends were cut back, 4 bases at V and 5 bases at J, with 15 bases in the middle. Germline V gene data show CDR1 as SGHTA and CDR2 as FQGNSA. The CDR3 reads CASSSSPGNHQPQHF. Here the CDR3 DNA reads TGTGCCAGCAGCTCCTCCCCCGGGAACCATCAGCCCCAGCATTTT.

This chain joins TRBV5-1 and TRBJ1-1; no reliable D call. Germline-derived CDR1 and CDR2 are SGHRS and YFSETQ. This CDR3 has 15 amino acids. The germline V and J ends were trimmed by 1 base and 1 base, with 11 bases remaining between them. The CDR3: CASSLRNSPNTEAFF. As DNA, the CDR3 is TGCGCCAGCAGCTTGCGAAACAGCCCGAACACTGAAGCTTTCTTT. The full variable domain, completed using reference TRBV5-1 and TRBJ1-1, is KAGVTQTPRYLIKTRGQQVTLSCSPISGHRSVSWYQQTPGQGLQFLFEYFSETQRNKGNFPGRFSGRQFSNSRSEMNVSTLELGDSALYLCASSLRNSPNTEAFFGQGTRLTVV.

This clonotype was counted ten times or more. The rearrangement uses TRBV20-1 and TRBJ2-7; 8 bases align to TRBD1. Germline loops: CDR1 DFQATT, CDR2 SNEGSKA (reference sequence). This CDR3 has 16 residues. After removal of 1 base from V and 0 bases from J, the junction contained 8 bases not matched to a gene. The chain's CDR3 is CSARAPGDRSSYEQYF. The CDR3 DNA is TGCAGTGCTAGAGCGCCAGGGGACAGGAGCTCCTACGAGCAGTACTTC.

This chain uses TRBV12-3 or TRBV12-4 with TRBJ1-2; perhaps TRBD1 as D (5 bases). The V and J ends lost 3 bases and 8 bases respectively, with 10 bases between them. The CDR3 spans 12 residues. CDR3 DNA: TGTGCCAGCAGTTTTTCAGGGCAAGGCTACACCTTC. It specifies CASSFSGQGYTF.

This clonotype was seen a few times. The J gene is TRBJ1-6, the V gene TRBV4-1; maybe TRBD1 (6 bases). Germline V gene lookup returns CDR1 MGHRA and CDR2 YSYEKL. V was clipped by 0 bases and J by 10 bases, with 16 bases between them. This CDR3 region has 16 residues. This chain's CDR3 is CASSQDHGTRVSPLHF. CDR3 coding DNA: TGCGCCAGCAGCCAAGATCACGGGACAAGAGTGTCACCCCTCCACTTT.

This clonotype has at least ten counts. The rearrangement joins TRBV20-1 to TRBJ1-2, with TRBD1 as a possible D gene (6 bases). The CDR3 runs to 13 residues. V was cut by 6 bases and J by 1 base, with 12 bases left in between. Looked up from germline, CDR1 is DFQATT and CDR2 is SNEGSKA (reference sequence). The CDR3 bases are TGCAGTGCACGACAGGTGTTTAACTATGGCTACACCTTC. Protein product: CSARQVFNYGYTF.

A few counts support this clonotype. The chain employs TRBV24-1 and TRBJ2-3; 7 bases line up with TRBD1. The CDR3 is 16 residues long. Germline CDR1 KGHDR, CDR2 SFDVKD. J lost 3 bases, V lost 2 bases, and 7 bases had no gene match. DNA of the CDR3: TGTGCCACCAGTGATTCTAGACAGGGCGGGACAGATACGCAGTATTTT. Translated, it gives CATSDSRQGGTDTQYF.

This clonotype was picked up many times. The DNA of the CDR3 is TGTGCCAGCAGTTACGGTAACAGGGCTGGGGCCAACGTCCTGACTTTC. Its protein product is CASSYGNRAGANVLTF. This chain uses TRBV6-5 with TRBJ2-6; D might be TRBD1 (6 bases). The CDR3 contains 16 residues. Trimming removed 2 bases at V and 2 bases at J, with 10 bases between. In germline, CDR1 is MNHEY, CDR2 SVGAGI.

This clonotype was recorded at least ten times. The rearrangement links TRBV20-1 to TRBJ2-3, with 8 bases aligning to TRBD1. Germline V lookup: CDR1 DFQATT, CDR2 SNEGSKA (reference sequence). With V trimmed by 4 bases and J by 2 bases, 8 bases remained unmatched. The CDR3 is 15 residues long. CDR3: CSATPTGEFTDTQYF. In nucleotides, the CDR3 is TGCAGTGCTACCCCGACAGGGGAGTTCACAGATACGCAGTATTTT.

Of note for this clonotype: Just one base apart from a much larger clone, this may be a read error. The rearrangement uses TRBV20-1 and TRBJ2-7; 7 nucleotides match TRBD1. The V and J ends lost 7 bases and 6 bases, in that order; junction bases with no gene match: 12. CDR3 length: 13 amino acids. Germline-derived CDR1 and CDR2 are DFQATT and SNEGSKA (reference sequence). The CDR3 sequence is CSGWGQPGSEQYF. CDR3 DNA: TGCAGTGGCTGGGGACAGCCAGGGAGCGAGCAGTACTTC.

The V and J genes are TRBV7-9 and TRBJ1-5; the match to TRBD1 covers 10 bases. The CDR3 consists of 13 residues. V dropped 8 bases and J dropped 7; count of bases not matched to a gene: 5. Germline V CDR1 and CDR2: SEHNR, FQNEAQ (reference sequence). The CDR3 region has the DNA TGTGCCAGCGGGACAGGGGTCCACCAGCCCCAGCATTTT. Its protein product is CASGTGVHQPQHF.

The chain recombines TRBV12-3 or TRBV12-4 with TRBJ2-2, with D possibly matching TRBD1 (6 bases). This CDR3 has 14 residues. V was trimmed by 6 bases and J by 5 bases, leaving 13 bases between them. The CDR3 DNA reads TGTGCCAGCAGCCCAGGGGCCGGGACCGGGGAGCTGTTTTTT. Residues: CASSPGAGTGELFF.

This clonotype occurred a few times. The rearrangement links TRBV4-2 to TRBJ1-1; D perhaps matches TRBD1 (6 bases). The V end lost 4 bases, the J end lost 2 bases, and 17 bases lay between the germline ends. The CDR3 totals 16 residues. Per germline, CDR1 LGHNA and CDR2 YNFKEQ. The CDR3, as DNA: TGTGCCAGCAGCCTTAAAGGCAGGACAGAAAACACTGAAGCTTTCTTT. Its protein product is CASSLKGRTENTEAFF.

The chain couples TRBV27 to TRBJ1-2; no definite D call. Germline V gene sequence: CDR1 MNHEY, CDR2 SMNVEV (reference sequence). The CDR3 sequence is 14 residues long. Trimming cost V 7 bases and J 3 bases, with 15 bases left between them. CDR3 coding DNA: TGTGCCAGCACCCCAACCCGGGGAGACTATGGCTACACCTTC. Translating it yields CASTPTRGDYGYTF.

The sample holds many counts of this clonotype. The CDR3 reads CASSPRQGSGEQYV. CDR3 nucleotides: TGTGCCAGCAGTCCTCGACAGGGTTCGGGAGAGCAGTACGTC. The chain couples TRBV6-5 to TRBJ2-7; 7 bases map to TRBD1. The V and J ends lost 5 bases and 7 bases, in that order; junction bases with no gene match: 11. CDR3 size: 14 residues. The V gene's germline CDR1 is MNHEY and CDR2 SVGAGI.

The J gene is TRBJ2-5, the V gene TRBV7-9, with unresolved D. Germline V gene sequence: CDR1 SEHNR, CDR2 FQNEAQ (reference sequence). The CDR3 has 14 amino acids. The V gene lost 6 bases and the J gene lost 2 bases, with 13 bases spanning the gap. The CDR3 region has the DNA TGTGCCAGCAGAGGTAACGTAGGTCAAGAGACCCAGTACTTC. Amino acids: CASRGNVGQETQYF. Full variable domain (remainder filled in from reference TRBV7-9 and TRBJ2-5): DTGVSQNPRHKITKRGQNVTFRCDPISEHNRLYWYRQTLGQGPEFLTYFQNEAQLEKSRLLSDRFSAERPKGSFSTLEIQRTEQGDSAMYLCASRGNVGQETQYFGPGTRLLVL.

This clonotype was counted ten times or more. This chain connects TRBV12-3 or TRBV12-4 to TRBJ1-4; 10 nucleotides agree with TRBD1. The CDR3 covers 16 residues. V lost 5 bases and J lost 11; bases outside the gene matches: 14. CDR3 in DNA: TGTGCCAGCAGTCCCCGCCGGGACAGGGGATCGGGGAAACTGTTTTTT. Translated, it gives CASSPRRDRGSGKLFF.

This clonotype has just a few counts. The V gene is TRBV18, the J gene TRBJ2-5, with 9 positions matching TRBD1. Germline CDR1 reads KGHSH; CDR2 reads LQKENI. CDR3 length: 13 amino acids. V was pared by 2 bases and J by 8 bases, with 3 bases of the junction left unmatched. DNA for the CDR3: TGTGCCAGCTCACCAGACAGGGGGAAAACCCAGTACTTC. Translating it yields CASSPDRGKTQYF.

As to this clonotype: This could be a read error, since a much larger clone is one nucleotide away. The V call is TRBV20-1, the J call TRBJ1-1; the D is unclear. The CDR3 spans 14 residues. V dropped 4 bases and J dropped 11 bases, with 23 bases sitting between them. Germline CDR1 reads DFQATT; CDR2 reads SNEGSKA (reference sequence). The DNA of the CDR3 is TGCAGTGCTAATTCGGGAGTCGCAGTTGCGGCGGCTTTCTTT. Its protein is CSANSGVAVAAAFF.

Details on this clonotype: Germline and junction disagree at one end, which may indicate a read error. The CDR3 coding sequence is TGTGCCAGCAGCTCGGGGTCCAGGGAGGTTAACACTGACGCTTTCTTT. Protein product: CASSSGSREVNTDAFF. The chain has TRBV7-2 and TRBJ1-1; a possible D gene is TRBD1 (5 bases). The CDR3 covers 16 residues. Germline CDR1 SGHTA, CDR2 FQGNSA.

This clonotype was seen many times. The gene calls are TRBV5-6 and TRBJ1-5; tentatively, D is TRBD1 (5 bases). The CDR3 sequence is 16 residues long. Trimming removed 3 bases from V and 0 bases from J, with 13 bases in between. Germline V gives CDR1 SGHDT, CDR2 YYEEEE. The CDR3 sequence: CASSSLDNYSNQPQHF. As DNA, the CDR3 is TGTGCCAGCAGCTCATTGGACAACTATAGCAATCAGCCCCAGCATTTT.

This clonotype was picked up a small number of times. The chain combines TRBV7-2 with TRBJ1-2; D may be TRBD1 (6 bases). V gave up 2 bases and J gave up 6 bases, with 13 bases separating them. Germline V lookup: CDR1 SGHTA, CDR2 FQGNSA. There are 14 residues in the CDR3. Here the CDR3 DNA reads TGTGCCAGCAGCTTACACCGGAGACAGGATGGCTACACCTTC. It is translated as CASSLHRRQDGYTF.

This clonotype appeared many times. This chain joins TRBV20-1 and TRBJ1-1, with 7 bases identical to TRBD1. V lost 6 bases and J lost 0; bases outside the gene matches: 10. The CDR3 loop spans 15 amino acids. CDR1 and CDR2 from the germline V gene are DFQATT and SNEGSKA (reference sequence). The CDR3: CSAHPLQGLNTEAFF. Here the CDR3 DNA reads TGCAGTGCCCACCCTTTACAGGGGCTGAACACTGAAGCTTTCTTT.

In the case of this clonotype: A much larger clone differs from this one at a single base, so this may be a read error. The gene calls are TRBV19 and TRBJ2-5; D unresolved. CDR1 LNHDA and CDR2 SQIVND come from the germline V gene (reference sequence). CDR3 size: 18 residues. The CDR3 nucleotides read TGTGCCGGTAGTATAGGCTCTTATCGGTTACAGTTAGAAGAGACCCAGTACTTC. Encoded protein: CAGSIGSYRLQLEETQYF.

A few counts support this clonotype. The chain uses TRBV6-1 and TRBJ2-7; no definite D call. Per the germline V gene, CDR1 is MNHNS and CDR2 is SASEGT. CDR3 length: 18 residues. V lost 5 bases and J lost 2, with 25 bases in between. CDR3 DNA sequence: TGTGCCAGCAGTACGCTGTTGCGTGGACCGAACATAACCTACGAGCAGTACTTC. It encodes CASSTLLRGPNITYEQYF.

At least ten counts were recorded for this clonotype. In nucleotides, the CDR3 is TGCAGCGTTGAAGAATCGAGTGAAAAACTGTTTTTT. This codes for CSVEESSEKLFF. J is TRBJ1-4 and V is TRBV29-1, with D unclear. Germline CDR1 reads SQVTM; CDR2 reads ANQGSEA. Trimming removed 0 bases at V and 7 bases at J, with 6 bases between. This CDR3 region has 12 residues.

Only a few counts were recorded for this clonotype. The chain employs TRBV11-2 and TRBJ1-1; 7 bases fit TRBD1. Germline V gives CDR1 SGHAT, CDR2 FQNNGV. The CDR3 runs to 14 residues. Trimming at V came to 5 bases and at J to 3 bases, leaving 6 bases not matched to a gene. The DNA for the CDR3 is TGTGCCAGCAGCCTCGACAGGGAGGACACTGAAGCTTTCTTT. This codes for CASSLDREDTEAFF.

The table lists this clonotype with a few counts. CDR3 amino acids: CASSPLRGGDQETQYF. The DNA of the CDR3 is TGCGCCAGCAGCCCTCTTAGAGGGGGGGATCAAGAGACCCAGTACTTC. The chain links TRBV5-1 to TRBJ2-5, with D tentatively TRBD2 (7 bases). The CDR3 runs to 16 residues. Germline V gene sequence: CDR1 SGHRS, CDR2 YFSETQ. V shed 4 bases and J shed 2 bases, with 18 bases lying between them.